The sequence of this TCR beta chain was determined in a study of blood T cell repertoires in COVID-19. Study context: Samples representing acute and convalescent COVID-19 were sourced from the United States, Italy and Spain. In each case, the material was cDNA or gDNA derived from T cells, B-cell-depleted T cells, or PBMCs.

The CDR3 is 15 amino acids. CDR1 and CDR2 (germline): MDHEN, SYDVKM. Trimming pared 2 bases from V and 4 bases from J, leaving 11 bases between. Authors' processing steps: Amplification of reference gene primers provided the estimated nucleated cell counts. Clones were read by immunoSEQ multiplex PCR, and TCRdb kept only the in-frame ones, dropping some. That table gives V, J and clone size, and the DNA gave D and trimming. The sample has some 390,000 clones; around 86% are singletons. The chain links TRBV28 to TRBJ2-2, with D possibly matching TRBD2 (6 bases). Material for sequencing was peripheral blood. This clonotype originated in a human donor in a cohort sampled during active COVID-19. The CDR3 DNA reads as TGTGCCAGCAGTTTAACGGCGGGGCTCACCGGGGAGCTGTTTTTT. Its protein product is CASSLTAGLTGELFF.